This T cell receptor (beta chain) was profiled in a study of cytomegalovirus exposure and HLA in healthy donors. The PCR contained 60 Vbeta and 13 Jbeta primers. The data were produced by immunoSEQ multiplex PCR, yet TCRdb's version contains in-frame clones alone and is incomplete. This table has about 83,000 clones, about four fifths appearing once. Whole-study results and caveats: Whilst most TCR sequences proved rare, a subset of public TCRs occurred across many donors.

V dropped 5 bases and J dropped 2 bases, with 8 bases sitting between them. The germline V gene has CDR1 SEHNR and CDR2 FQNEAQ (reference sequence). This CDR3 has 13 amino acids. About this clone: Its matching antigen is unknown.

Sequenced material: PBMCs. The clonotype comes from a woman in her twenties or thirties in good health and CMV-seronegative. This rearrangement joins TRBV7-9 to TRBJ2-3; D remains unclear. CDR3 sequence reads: CASSPLSTDTQYF. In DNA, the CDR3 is TGTGCCAGCAGCCCCCTTTCCACAGATACGCAGTATTTT.